This T cell receptor beta chain was found in a study of blood T cell repertoires in COVID-19. The wider study: The United States, Italy and Spain were the sources of the acute and convalescent COVID-19 samples. PBMCs, B-cell-depleted T cells, or T cells provided the cDNA or gDNA that made up the material.

With V trimmed by 6 bases and J by 4 bases, 8 bases remained unmatched. Germline assignment: CDR1 SNHLY and CDR2 FYNNEI. CDR3 length: 15 residues. Study processing details: Reference gene primer amplification gave estimated nucleated cell counts. TCRdb keeps only in-frame clones here, not all; method: immunoSEQ multiplex PCR. The V and J calls and clone size were taken over from that table, and D and trimming were inferred from the DNA. The table records over 45,000 clones, approximately 80% of them present only once. The chain couples TRBV2 to TRBJ1-5; 8 bases are a match to TRBD1. Specimen: peripheral blood. This clonotype was obtained from a man in his forties with acute or convalescent COVID-19. CDR3 nucleotide sequence: TGTGCCAGCAGGGGTGGGACAGGAATAAATCAGCCCCAGCATTTT. Translating gives CASRGGTGINQPQHF.